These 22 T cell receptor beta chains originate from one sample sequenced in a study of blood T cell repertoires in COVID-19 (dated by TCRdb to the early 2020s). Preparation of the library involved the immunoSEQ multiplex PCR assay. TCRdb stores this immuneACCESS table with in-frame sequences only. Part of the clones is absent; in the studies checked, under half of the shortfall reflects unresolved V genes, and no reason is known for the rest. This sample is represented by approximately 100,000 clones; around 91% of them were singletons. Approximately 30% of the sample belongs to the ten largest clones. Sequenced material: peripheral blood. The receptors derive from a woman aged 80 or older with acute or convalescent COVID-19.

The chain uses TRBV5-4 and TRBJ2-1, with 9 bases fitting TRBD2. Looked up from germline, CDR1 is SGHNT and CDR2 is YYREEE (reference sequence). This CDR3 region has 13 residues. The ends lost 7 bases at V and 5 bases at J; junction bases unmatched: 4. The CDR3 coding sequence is TGTGCCAGCTTCGAGCGGGGGGACAATGAGCAGTTCTTC. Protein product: CASFERGDNEQFF.

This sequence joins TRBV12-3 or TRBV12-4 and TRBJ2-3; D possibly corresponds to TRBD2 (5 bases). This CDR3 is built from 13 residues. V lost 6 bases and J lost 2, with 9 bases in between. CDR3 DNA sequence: TGTGCCAGCAGACTAGGGTCCACAGATACGCAGTATTTT. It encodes CASRLGSTDTQYF.

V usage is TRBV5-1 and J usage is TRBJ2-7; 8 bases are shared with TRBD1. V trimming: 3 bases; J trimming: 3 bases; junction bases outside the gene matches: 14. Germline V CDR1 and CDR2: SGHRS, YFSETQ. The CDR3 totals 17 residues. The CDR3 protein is CASSSGTGGGLFYEQYF. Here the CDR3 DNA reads TGCGCCAGCAGCTCTGGGACAGGAGGTGGCCTTTTCTACGAGCAGTACTTC. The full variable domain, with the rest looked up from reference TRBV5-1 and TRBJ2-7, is KAGVTQTPRYLIKTRGQQVTLSCSPISGHRSVSWYQQTPGQGLQFLFEYFSETQRNKGNFPGRFSGRQFSNSRSEMNVSTLELGDSALYLCASSSGTGGGLFYEQYFGPGTRLTVT.

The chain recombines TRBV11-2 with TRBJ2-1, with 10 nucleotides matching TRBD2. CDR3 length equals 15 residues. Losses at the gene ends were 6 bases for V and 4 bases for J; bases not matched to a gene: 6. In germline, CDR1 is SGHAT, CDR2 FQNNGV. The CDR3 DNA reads TGTGCCAGCAGGCCCTCTAGCGGGGGTTACAATGAGCAGTTCTTC. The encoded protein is CASRPSSGGYNEQFF.

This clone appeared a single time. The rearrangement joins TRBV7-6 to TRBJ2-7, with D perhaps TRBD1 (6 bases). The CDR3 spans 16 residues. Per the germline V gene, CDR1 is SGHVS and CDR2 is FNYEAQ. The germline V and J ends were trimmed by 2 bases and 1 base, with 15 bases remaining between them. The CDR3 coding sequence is TGTGCCAGCAGCTTATATCCCAGGGGCGCGTCCTACGAGCAGTACTTC. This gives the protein CASSLYPRGASYEQYF.

CDR3 nucleotide sequence: TGTGCCAGCACCTCTTGGGGAGGGGAACGGCAGCCCCAGCATTTT. Its protein is CASTSWGGERQPQHF. V is TRBV28 and J is TRBJ1-5; tentatively, D is TRBD1 (5 bases). Trimming took 7 bases from V and 7 from J, leaving 20 bases between them. The germline V gene has CDR1 MDHEN and CDR2 SYDVKM. CDR3 length equals 15 residues. The variable domain in full, completed from reference TRBV28 and TRBJ1-5, reads DVKVTQSSRYLVKRTGEKVFLECVQDMDHENMFWYRQDPGLGLRLIYFSYDVKMKEKGDIPEGYSVSREKKERFSLILESASTNQTSMYLCASTSWGGERQPQHFGDGTRLSIL.

This CDR3 is CASSYSSPTQPQHF. The CDR3 nucleotides read TGTGCCAGCAGTTACTCTTCTCCTACTCAGCCCCAGCATTTT. J is TRBJ1-5 and V is TRBV6-2 or TRBV6-3; D ambiguous. This CDR3 has 14 amino acids. V gave up 0 bases and J gave up 6 bases, with 9 bases separating them. The germline V gene encodes CDR1 MNHEY and CDR2 SVGEGT.

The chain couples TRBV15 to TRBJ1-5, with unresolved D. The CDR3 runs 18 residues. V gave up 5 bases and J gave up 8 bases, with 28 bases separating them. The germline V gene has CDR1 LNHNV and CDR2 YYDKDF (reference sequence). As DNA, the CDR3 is TGTGCCACCAGCCCCCCAGACGCCTTCGGGGTGGCTCGGGAGCCCCAGCATTTT. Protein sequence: CATSPPDAFGVAREPQHF. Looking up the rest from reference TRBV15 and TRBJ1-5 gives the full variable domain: DAMVIQNPRYQVTQFGKPVTLSCSQTLNHNVMYWYQQKSSQAPKLLFHYYDKDFNNEADTPDNFQSRRPNTSFCFLDIRSPGLGDTAMYLCATSPPDAFGVAREPQHFGDGTRLSIL.

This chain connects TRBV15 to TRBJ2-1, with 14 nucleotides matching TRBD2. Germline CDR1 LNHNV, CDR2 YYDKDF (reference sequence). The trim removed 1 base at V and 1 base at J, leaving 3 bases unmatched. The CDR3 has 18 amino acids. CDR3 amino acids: CATSRGLAGGQSYNEQFF. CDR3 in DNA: TGTGCCACCAGCAGAGGACTAGCGGGGGGGCAGTCCTACAATGAGCAGTTCTTC.

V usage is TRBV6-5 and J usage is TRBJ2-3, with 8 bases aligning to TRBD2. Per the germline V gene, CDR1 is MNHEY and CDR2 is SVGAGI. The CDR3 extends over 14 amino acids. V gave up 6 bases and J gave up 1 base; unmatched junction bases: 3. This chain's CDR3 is CASRLLAGTDTQYF. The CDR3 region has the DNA TGTGCCAGCAGATTACTAGCGGGCACAGATACGCAGTATTTT.

CDR3 protein: CASIRSGRHTIYF. In DNA, the CDR3 is TGTGCCAGCATAAGATCAGGCCGGCACACCATATATTTT. This chain connects TRBV28 to TRBJ1-3; no reliable D call. The CDR3 sequence is 13 residues long. Trimming left V 7 bases short and J 8 bases short, with 15 bases between. Germline CDR1 MDHEN, CDR2 SYDVKM.

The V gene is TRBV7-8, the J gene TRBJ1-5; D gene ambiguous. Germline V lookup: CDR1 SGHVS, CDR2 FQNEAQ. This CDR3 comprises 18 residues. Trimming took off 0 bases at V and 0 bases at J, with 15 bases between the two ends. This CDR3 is CASSLAPMSPFSNQPQHF. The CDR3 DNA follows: TGTGCCAGCAGCTTAGCGCCAATGAGCCCATTTAGCAATCAGCCCCAGCATTTT.

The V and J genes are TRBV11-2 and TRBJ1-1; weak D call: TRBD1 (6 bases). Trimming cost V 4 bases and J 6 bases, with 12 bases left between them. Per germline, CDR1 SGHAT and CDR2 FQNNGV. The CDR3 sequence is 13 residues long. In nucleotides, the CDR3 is TGTGCCAGCAGCTACCGACAGGTCCCTGAAGCTTTCTTT. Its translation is CASSYRQVPEAFF.

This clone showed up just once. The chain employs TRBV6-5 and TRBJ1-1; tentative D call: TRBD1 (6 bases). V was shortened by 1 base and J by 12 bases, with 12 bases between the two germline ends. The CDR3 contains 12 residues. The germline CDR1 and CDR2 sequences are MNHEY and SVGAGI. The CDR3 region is CASSYLPGVTFF. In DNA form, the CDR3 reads TGTGCCAGCAGTTACTTACCAGGGGTGACTTTCTTT.

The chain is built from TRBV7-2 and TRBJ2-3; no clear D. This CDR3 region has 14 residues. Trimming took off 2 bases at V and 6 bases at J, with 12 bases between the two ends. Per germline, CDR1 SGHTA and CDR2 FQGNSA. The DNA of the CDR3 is TGTGCCAGCAGCTTAAACTCGCCCAGGGATACGCAGTATTTT. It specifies CASSLNSPRDTQYF.

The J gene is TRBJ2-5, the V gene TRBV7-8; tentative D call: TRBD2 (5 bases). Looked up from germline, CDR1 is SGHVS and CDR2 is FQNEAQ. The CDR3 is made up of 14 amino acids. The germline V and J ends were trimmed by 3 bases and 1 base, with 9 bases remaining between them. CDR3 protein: CASSFEGRQETQYF. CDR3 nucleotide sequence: TGTGCCAGCAGCTTCGAGGGCCGCCAAGAGACCCAGTACTTC. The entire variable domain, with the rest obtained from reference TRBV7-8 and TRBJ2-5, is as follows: GAGVSQSPRYKVAKRGQDVALRCDPISGHVSLFWYQQALGQGPEFLTYFQNEAQLDKSGLPSDRFFAERPEGSVSTLKIQRTQQEDSAVYLCASSFEGRQETQYFGPGTRLLVL.

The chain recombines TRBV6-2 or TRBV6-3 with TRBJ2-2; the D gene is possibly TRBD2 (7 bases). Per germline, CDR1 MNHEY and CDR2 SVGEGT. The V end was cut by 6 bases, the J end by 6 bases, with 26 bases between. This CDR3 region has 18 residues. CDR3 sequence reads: CASSSLDWRGGPSGELFF. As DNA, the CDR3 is TGTGCCAGCAGCTCCCTAGACTGGAGGGGGGGCCCGTCCGGGGAGCTGTTTTTT.

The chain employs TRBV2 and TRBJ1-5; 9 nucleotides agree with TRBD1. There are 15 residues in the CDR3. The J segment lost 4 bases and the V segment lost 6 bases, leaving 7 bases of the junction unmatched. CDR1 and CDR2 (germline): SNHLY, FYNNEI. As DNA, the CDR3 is TGTGCCAGCAGGTCCGGGACAGGGTCTAATCAGCCCCAGCATTTT. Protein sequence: CASRSGTGSNQPQHF.

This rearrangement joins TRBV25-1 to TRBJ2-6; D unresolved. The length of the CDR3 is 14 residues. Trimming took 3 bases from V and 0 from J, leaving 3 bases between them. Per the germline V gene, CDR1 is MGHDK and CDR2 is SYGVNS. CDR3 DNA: TGTGCCAGCAGTGACCTCTCTGGGGCCAACGTCCTGACTTTC. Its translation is CASSDLSGANVLTF.

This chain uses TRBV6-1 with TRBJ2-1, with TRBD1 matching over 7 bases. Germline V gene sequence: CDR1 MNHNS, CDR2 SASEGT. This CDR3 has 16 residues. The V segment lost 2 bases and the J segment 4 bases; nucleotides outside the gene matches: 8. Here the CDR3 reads CASSELAGGQYNEQFF. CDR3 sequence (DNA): TGTGCCAGCAGTGAATTGGCAGGGGGTCAGTACAATGAGCAGTTCTTC.

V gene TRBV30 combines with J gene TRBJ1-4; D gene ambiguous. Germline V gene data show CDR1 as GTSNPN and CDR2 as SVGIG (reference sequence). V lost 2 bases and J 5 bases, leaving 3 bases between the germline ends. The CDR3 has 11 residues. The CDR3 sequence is CAWSLNEKLFF. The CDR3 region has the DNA TGTGCCTGGAGTCTCAATGAAAAACTGTTTTTT. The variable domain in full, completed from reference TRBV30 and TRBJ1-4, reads SQTIHQWPATLVQPVGSPLSLECTVEGTSNPNLYWYRQAAGRGLQLLFYSVGIGQISSEVPQNLSASRPQDRQFILSSKKLLLSDSGFYLCAWSLNEKLFFGSGTQLSVL.

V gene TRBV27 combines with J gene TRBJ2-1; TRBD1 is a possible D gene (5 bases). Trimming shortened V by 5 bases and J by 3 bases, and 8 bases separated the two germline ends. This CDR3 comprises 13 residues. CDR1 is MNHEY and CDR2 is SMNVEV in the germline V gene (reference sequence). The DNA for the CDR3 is TGTGCCAGCAGTGCTGACAGCTACAATGAGCAGTTCTTC. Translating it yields CASSADSYNEQFF.